The 29 T cell receptor beta chains given below trace back to one sample, sequenced in a study of T cells in Graves' hyperthyroidism and ophthalmopathy. TCR beta CDR3 sequences were amplified from RNA transcripts. First-round RT-PCR with HTBI primers amplified the TCR CDR3 region. One entry per CDR3 protein results from TCRdb running MiXCR on the multiplex PCR reads. This table holds over 500,000 distinct CDR3 sequences, less than 15% found once. Sequenced input: blood. These TCRs come from a woman aged 40 to 50 with Graves' hyperthyroidism.

This clonotype was seen repeatedly, ten times or more. The J gene is TRBJ2-1, the V gene TRBV28; 8 nucleotides match TRBD2. With V trimmed by 7 bases and J by 9 bases, 11 bases remained unmatched. Germline CDR1 reads MDHEN; CDR2 reads SYDVKM. This CDR3 has 14 residues. In DNA, the CDR3 is TGTGCCAGCACGGCGGGGGGCGGGAGGAGTGAGCAGTTCTTC. It specifies CASTAGGGRSEQFF.

The chain employs TRBV6-1 and TRBJ1-2, with unresolved D. Germline CDR1 MNHNS, CDR2 SASEGT. The CDR3 has 13 amino acids. V gave up 6 bases and J gave up 6 bases, with 14 bases separating them. CDR3 protein: CASSEFGGDGYTF. CDR3 coding DNA: TGTGCCAGCAGCGAATTCGGTGGGGATGGCTACACCTTC.

This clonotype was counted between two and nine times. The genes are TRBV7-2 and TRBJ2-1; 8 nucleotides align to TRBD2. This CDR3 spans 14 amino acids. Germline V CDR1 and CDR2: SGHTA, FQGNSA. V shed 2 bases and J 8 bases; nucleotides not matched to a gene: 5. CDR3 nucleotides: TGTGCCAGCAGCTTAATTAGCGGGACCCATGAGCAGTTCTTC. Translated, it gives CASSLISGTHEQFF.

This clonotype has ten or more counts. The chain employs TRBV20-1 and TRBJ2-3; 10 nucleotides line up with TRBD2. This CDR3 has 15 amino acids. Germline lookup yields CDR1 DFQATT and CDR2 SNEGSKA (reference sequence). V shed 5 bases, J shed 0 bases, and the junction held 5 bases outside the gene matches. The CDR3 nucleotides are TGCAGTGCTCCTGGTAGCGGGAGGAGCACAGATACGCAGTATTTT. This encodes CSAPGSGRSTDTQYF.

This clonotype was detected many times. V gene TRBV28 combines with J gene TRBJ2-2; tentative D call: TRBD1 (6 bases). The V end lost 1 base, the J end lost 4 bases, and 10 bases lay between the germline ends. Germline CDR1 is MDHEN and CDR2 is SYDVKM. CDR3 length: 15 residues. Here the CDR3 DNA reads TGTGCCAGCAGTTTATCGCCCAGGGGCACCGGGGAGCTGTTTTTT. This codes for CASSLSPRGTGELFF.

This clonotype was recorded at least ten times. The chain combines TRBV18 with TRBJ2-2; 9 bases are shared with TRBD1. The V segment lost 5 bases and the J segment 3 bases; nucleotides outside the gene matches: 4. The V gene's germline CDR1 is KGHSH and CDR2 LQKENI. CDR3 length: 15 amino acids. The CDR3 loop reads CASSEGTGHTGELFF. DNA of the CDR3: TGTGCCAGCTCAGAAGGGACAGGGCACACCGGGGAGCTGTTTTTT.

This clonotype came up many times. This chain joins TRBV28 and TRBJ2-7, with D maybe TRBD2 (5 bases). V lost 3 bases and J lost 3, with 12 bases in between. The CDR3 totals 14 residues. CDR1 MDHEN and CDR2 SYDVKM come from the germline V gene. The CDR3 loop reads CASSFRDYNYEQYF. CDR3 nucleotides: TGTGCCAGCAGTTTTCGTGACTATAACTACGAGCAGTACTTC.

The chain is built from TRBV6-1 and TRBJ2-7, with TRBD2 identical over 10 bases. The CDR3 extends over 13 amino acids. Trimming removed 6 bases from V and 3 bases from J; junction bases left unmatched: 2. Germline CDR1 is MNHNS and CDR2 is SASEGT. The CDR3 spells CASRSGRVYEQYF. The CDR3 region has the DNA TGTGCCAGCAGGAGCGGGAGGGTCTACGAGCAGTACTTC.

This clonotype has a count of ten or more. The CDR3 sequence is CASRTGASSGANVLTF. For the CDR3, the DNA is TGCGCCAGCAGGACAGGCGCCAGCTCTGGGGCCAACGTCCTGACTTTC. The rearrangement links TRBV5-1 to TRBJ2-6; a possible D gene is TRBD1 (6 bases). V was clipped by 5 bases and J by 0 bases, with 12 bases between them. The CDR3 is 16 amino acids. Germline CDR1 and CDR2: SGHRS and YFSETQ.

This clonotype was observed many times. This rearrangement joins TRBV28 to TRBJ2-5; 8 bases map to TRBD2. The junction had 10 bases not matched to a gene; V was cut back by 5 bases and J by 5 bases. The CDR3 is 15 residues long. CDR1 MDHEN and CDR2 SYDVKM come from the germline V gene. CDR3 sequence: CASSKPGLGRETQYF. Here the CDR3 DNA reads TGTGCCAGCAGTAAACCGGGACTAGGACGGGAGACCCAGTACTTC.

This clonotype showed up just once. The chain carries TRBV11-2 and TRBJ1-1; the match to TRBD1 covers 9 bases. There are 15 residues in the CDR3. The trim removed 4 bases at V and 1 base at J, leaving 4 bases unmatched. Germline V gene sequence: CDR1 SGHAT, CDR2 FQNNGV. CDR3 sequence reads: CASSSKQGANTEAFF. The CDR3 nucleotides are TGTGCCAGCAGCTCCAAACAGGGGGCGAACACTGAAGCTTTCTTT.

This rearrangement joins TRBV6-2 or TRBV6-3 to TRBJ2-6; no clear D. Germline CDR1 MNHEY, CDR2 SVGEGT. This CDR3 comprises 15 residues. Trimming left V 6 bases short and J 2 bases short, with 11 bases between. The CDR3 bases are TGTGCCAGCAGCCAACACGGTCCTGGGGCCAACGTCCTGACTTTC. Translation gives CASSQHGPGANVLTF.

The V and J genes are TRBV28 and TRBJ1-6; 7 bases align to TRBD1. Germline V gene sequence: CDR1 MDHEN, CDR2 SYDVKM. The CDR3 extends over 14 amino acids. Losses at the gene ends were 6 bases for V and 8 bases for J; bases not matched to a gene: 7. The CDR3 nucleotides are TGTGCCAGCAGCCCCAGGGGGACTCATTCACCCCTCCACTTT. This gives the protein CASSPRGTHSPLHF.

In the case of this clonotype: A single base separates this from a much larger clone, so it may be a read error. This rearrangement joins TRBV9 to TRBJ2-1; 9 nucleotides agree with TRBD2. Germline V gene lookup returns CDR1 SGDLS and CDR2 YYNGEE. This CDR3 has 17 amino acids. CDR3 sequence reads: CASSVGQLAGYNNAQFF. The CDR3 DNA reads TGTGCCAGCAGCGTAGGGCAGCTAGCGGGATACAACAATGCGCAGTTCTTC.

This clonotype was counted many times. The chain links TRBV15 to TRBJ2-7; either TRBD1 or TRBD2 may supply D (5 bases each). The CDR3 totals 15 residues. The germline gives CDR1 LNHNV, CDR2 YYDKDF (reference sequence). Trimming pared 0 bases from V and 0 bases from J, leaving 9 bases between. DNA for the CDR3: TGTGCCACCAGCAGAGAGGGGGTGGGCTCCTACGAGCAGTACTTC. Its translation is CATSREGVGSYEQYF.

This clonotype was detected ten times or more. This chain uses TRBV28 with TRBJ2-3; 8 bases are shared with TRBD2. CDR3 length: 16 amino acids. Germline lookup yields CDR1 MDHEN and CDR2 SYDVKM. V dropped 5 bases and J dropped 0; count of bases not matched to a gene: 7. As DNA, the CDR3 is TGTGCCAGCAGTACCGTTACGGGAGGGAGCACAGATACGCAGTATTTT. This encodes CASSTVTGGSTDTQYF.

This sequence joins TRBV19 and TRBJ2-6; 7 nucleotides agree with TRBD1. The CDR3 spans 15 residues. Germline trimming cut 4 bases from V and 4 bases from J; bases unmatched to any gene: 4. Germline V gene lookup returns CDR1 LNHDA and CDR2 SQIVND (reference sequence). This CDR3 reads CASSNRGEGANVLTF. CDR3 DNA sequence: TGTGCCAGTAGTAACAGGGGTGAAGGGGCCAACGTCCTGACTTTC.

The CDR3 bases are TGTGCCAGCGGACAGGGGGTGATAAATGAGCAGTTCTTC. Its protein is CASGQGVINEQFF. V gene TRBV28 combines with J gene TRBJ2-1; 10 nucleotides align to TRBD1. The ends lost 8 bases at V and 7 bases at J; junction bases unmatched: 5. The germline V gene encodes CDR1 MDHEN and CDR2 SYDVKM. CDR3 length: 13 amino acids.

The table lists this clonotype with many counts. V is TRBV10-3 and J is TRBJ1-4; a possible D gene is TRBD1 (5 bases). V dropped 5 bases and J dropped 6 bases, with 16 bases sitting between them. The germline V gene encodes CDR1 ENHRY and CDR2 SYGVKD. The CDR3 runs 15 residues. CDR3 DNA: TGTGCCATCAGTCTTGGGGGGAGAGGTGATGAAAAACTGTTTTTT. Its protein is CAISLGGRGDEKLFF.

This clonotype was observed a few times. V is TRBV24-1 and J is TRBJ2-2; D uncertain. The V and J ends lost 3 bases and 6 bases respectively, with 10 bases between them. This CDR3 has 14 amino acids. Germline loops: CDR1 KGHDR, CDR2 SFDVKD. CDR3 residues: CATSDLTGPGELFF. Written as DNA, the CDR3 is TGTGCCACCAGTGATCTGACCGGTCCCGGGGAGCTGTTTTTT.

V and J are TRBV6-9 and TRBJ2-5; D uncertain. With 3 bases removed from V and 3 bases from J, the gap between germline ends came to 17 bases. The CDR3 spans 16 residues. Germline values: CDR1 MNHGY, CDR2 SVAAGI. CDR3 DNA: TGTGCCAGCAGTTACGCCCCCGGGCTAGAAAAAGAGACCCAGTACTTC. This gives the protein CASSYAPGLEKETQYF.

V usage is TRBV5-5 and J usage is TRBJ2-7; a weak D match, TRBD2 (6 bases). V lost 3 bases and J lost 4, with 20 bases in between. The CDR3 covers 16 residues. The germline V gene encodes CDR1 SGHKS and CDR2 YYEKEE (reference sequence). CDR3 nucleotides: TGTGCCAGCAGCTCCCGTCGGGGAGGCCAATCGTACGAGCAGTACTTC. Translated: CASSSRRGGQSYEQYF.

This clonotype was observed at least ten times. This chain connects TRBV30 to TRBJ2-2; no definite D call. With 1 base removed from V and 1 base from J, the gap between germline ends came to 1 base. The CDR3 covers 12 residues. In germline, CDR1 is GTSNPN, CDR2 SVGIG (reference sequence). The CDR3 reads CAWSGNTGELFF. CDR3 in DNA: TGTGCCTGGAGTGGGAACACCGGGGAGCTGTTTTTT.

Ten or more counts support this clonotype. This chain connects TRBV20-1 to TRBJ2-1; D might be TRBD1 (6 bases). The CDR3 spans 15 residues. Germline V gene sequence: CDR1 DFQATT, CDR2 SNEGSKA (reference sequence). Deletions cut 1 base from V and 3 bases from J, with 13 bases between. CDR3 nucleotides: TGCAGTGCTAGAGCAGGGGCCAAAGACTACAATGAGCAGTTCTTC. As protein: CSARAGAKDYNEQFF.

The V gene is TRBV29-1, the J gene TRBJ1-1; TRBD1 matches at 10 bases. CDR1 is SQVTM, CDR2 ANQGSEA, per germline. V gave up 6 bases and J gave up 6 bases; unmatched junction bases: 4. The CDR3 loop spans 12 amino acids. In DNA form, the CDR3 reads TGCAGCGTCGTAGGGACAGGGGCTGAAGCTTTCTTT. This encodes CSVVGTGAEAFF.

Turning to this clonotype: A much more abundant neighbour one base away suggests this may be a read error. V and J are TRBV27 and TRBJ2-7; D is uncertain. V dropped 7 bases and J dropped 2 bases, with 21 bases sitting between them. Germline V gene data show CDR1 as MNHEY and CDR2 as SMNVEV (reference sequence). The CDR3 is 16 residues long. This CDR3 reads CASNDRPSLEPYEQYF. The CDR3 coding sequence is TGTGCCAGCAATGACCGGCCTTCCCTCGAGCCCTACGAGCAGTACTTC.

The chain joins TRBV4-1 to TRBJ2-7; 10 nucleotides line up with TRBD2. With V trimmed by 1 base and J by 4 bases, 7 bases remained unmatched. Germline loops: CDR1 MGHRA, CDR2 YSYEKL. The CDR3 contains 16 residues. The CDR3 DNA reads TGCGCCAGCAGCCAAGTATACGGACTAGCGGATTACGAGCAGTACTTC. This encodes CASSQVYGLADYEQYF.

This clonotype has only a few counts. This chain links TRBV4-2 with TRBJ2-2, with D possibly being TRBD1 (5 bases). With 8 bases removed from V and 3 bases from J, the gap between germline ends came to 19 bases. CDR1 LGHNA and CDR2 YNFKEQ come from the germline V gene. This CDR3 has 16 amino acids. CDR3 nucleotides: TGTGCCAGCCAAAGGGGCCTCCGGGTGGACACCGGGGAGCTGTTTTTT. This sequence encodes CASQRGLRVDTGELFF.

This clonotype was picked up many times. The chain joins TRBV7-2 to TRBJ2-7; TRBD2 matches at 7 bases. Germline CDR1 is SGHTA and CDR2 is FQGNSA. The CDR3 totals 15 residues. Losses at the gene ends were 0 bases for V and 6 bases for J; bases not matched to a gene: 8. CDR3 residues: CASSLAQAGKGEQYF. The CDR3 region has the DNA TGTGCCAGCAGCTTAGCGCAAGCGGGAAAGGGCGAGCAGTACTTC.